Listed below are T cell receptor beta chains from one sample, sequenced in a study of cytomegalovirus exposure and HLA in healthy donors. Assay: immunoSEQ multiplex PCR; the TCRdb copy retains only in-frame clones and omits some. The repertoire has 210,000 or so clones, approximately 80% of them found once; the top ten carry about 14%. The sample comprised PBMCs. Receptors were obtained from a man aged 35-49 years in good health and CMV-seronegative. CDR3s include the opening cysteine and the closing phenylalanine or tryptophan. The D gene is left open where the match is weak. Not all rows give a size; the values are once, few, many and, for expanded clones, a class.

>-|-|TRBJ2-1|TRBV7-9
TGTGCCAGCAGCTTCGGACTTCCCTCCTACAATGAGCAGTTCTTC
CASSFGLPSYNEQFF
>-|-|TRBJ1-1|TRBV15
TGTGCCACCAGCAGAGGTGGCAGAGAAGCTTTCTTT
CATSRGGREAFF
>few|-|TRBJ2-1|TRBV9
TGTGCCAGCAGCTCAATTTACAATGAGCAGTTCTTC
CASSSIYNEQFF
>once|-|TRBJ1-1|TRBV7-9
TGTGCCAGCACCCGGGGGAACACTGAAGCTTTCTTT
CASTRGNTEAFF
>once|-|TRBJ2-3|TRBV5-1
TGCGCGACCTCCGGTGGACAGTCAGATACGCAGTATTTT
CATSGGQSDTQYF
>-|-|TRBJ1-4|TRBV18
TGTGCCAGCTGCCCGTCCTCTGAGGAAAAACTGTTTTTT
CASCPSSEEKLFF
>-|TRBD1|TRBJ1-1|TRBV9
TGTGCCAGCAGCGTAGCTAAAGACAGGGTGAACACTGAAGCTTTCTTT
CASSVAKDRVNTEAFF
>once|-|TRBJ1-4|TRBV6-5
TGTGCCAGCAGTTACTCGGAGAGAGAAAAACTGTTTTTT
CASSYSEREKLFF
>-|TRBD1|TRBJ2-7|TRBV5-4
TGTGCCAGCAGCCCCGGGACAGGGGCCTCCTACGAGCAGTACTTC
CASSPGTGASYEQYF
>-|TRBD1|TRBJ2-2|TRBV6-5
TGTGCCAGCAGTCGGACAGGGCCCACCGGGGAGCTGTTTTTT
CASSRTGPTGELFF
>-|TRBD2|TRBJ2-5|TRBV7-9
TGTGCCAGCAGTCCCGGACTAGCGGGAGGGTACCAAGAGACCCAGTACTTC
CASSPGLAGGYQETQYF
>-|TRBD1|TRBJ2-4|TRBV7-9
TGTTCCAGCAGCTTATACGGCCTGACAGGGGTTGCCAAAAACATTCAGTACTTC
CSSSLYGLTGVAKNIQYF
>-|TRBD2|TRBJ2-1|TRBV30
TGTGCCTGGGCTAGCGGGTATGAGCAGTTCTTC
CAWASGYEQFF
>-|TRBD1|TRBJ2-3|TRBV29-1
TGCAGCGTGGGGACAGGGGCCACAGATACGCAGTATTTT
CSVGTGATDTQYF
>few|TRBD1|TRBJ1-4|TRBV13
TGTGCCAGCAGCTTATGGGGACAGGGTAATGAAAAACTGTTTTTT
CASSLWGQGNEKLFF
>-|-|TRBJ1-5|TRBV5-5
TGTGCCAGCAGCCGGGGTCGTAATCAGCCCCAGCATTTT
CASSRGRNQPQHF
>-|-|TRBJ2-7|TRBV18
TGTGCCAGCTCACGGTCGGAACAGGCCCCCTACGAGCAGTACTTC
CASSRSEQAPYEQYF
>few|-|TRBJ1-1|TRBV5-6
TGTGCCAGCAGCTTGGCCGGCCGCAGGGAAGCTTTCTTT
CASSLAGRREAFF
>-|TRBD2|TRBJ2-3|TRBV6-4
TGTGCCAGCAGTGAGGTAGCGGGAGGAATTACAGATACGCAGTATTTT
CASSEVAGGITDTQYF
>-|TRBD1|TRBJ1-5|TRBV28
TGTGCCAGCGAGGGACAGAATAGCAATCAGCCCCAGCATTTT
CASEGQNSNQPQHF
>-|-|TRBJ2-5|TRBV29-1
TGCAGCGCGACACGGCAAGCGGCCCAGTACTTC
CSATRQAAQYF
>few|TRBD1|TRBJ1-4|TRBV6-5
TGTGCCAGCAGTTACTCGGGCAGGGGGCTAGGGGAAAAACTGTTTTTT
CASSYSGRGLGEKLFF
>-|TRBD1|TRBJ2-7|TRBV6-5
TGTGCCAGCAGTTACTCCATACAGGGGGCCTACGAGCAGTACTTC
CASSYSIQGAYEQYF
>-|-|TRBJ2-3|TRBV9
TGTGCCAGCAGCGTAGGCGTAGATACGCAGTATTTT
CASSVGVDTQYF
>once|TRBD1|TRBJ1-5|TRBV10-3
TGTGCTAATACAGGGGGCCTCAATCAGCCCCAGCATTTT
CANTGGLNQPQHF
>-|TRBD2|TRBJ2-2|TRBV27
TGTGCCAGCAGTTTCGGCTGGAGCGGGGCCGGGGAGCTGTTTTTT
CASSFGWSGAGELFF
>-|-|TRBJ2-6|TRBV9
TGTGCCAGCAGCCAAAGTTGGATGGAGTCTGGGGCCAACGTCCTGACTTTC
CASSQSWMESGANVLTF
>few|-|TRBJ1-1|TRBV10-3
TGTGCCTTTTCGGAGAGAGTGAACACTGAAGCTTTCTTT
CAFSERVNTEAFF
>-|-|TRBJ1-2|TRBV27
TGTGCCAGCGGACTTAACTATGGCTACACCTTC
CASGLNYGYTF
>-|-|TRBJ2-3|TRBV19
TGTGCCAGTAGCCATGCGAGGACTCTGCCCACAGATACGCAGTATTTT
CASSHARTLPTDTQYF
>-|-|TRBJ1-5|TRBV15
TGTGCCACCAGCAGAGGGCGGCTGAGCCAAAGTACCCAGCATTTT
CATSRGRLSQSTQHF
>-|-|TRBJ1-4|TRBV30
TGTGCCTGGAGTCCCAGTCCTAATGAAAAACTGTTTTTT
CAWSPSPNEKLFF
>-|-|TRBJ2-2|TRBV5-1
TGCGCCAGCAGCTTGTCCTCCGACCGGGGCACCGGGGAGCTGTTTTTT
CASSLSSDRGTGELFF
>-|-|TRBJ2-3|TRBV11-2
TGTGCCAGCAGCCCTAGCACAGATACGCAGTATTTT
CASSPSTDTQYF
>-|-|TRBJ1-1|TRBV7-9
TGTGCCAGCAGCTTAGGTAGTGAAGCTTTCTTT
CASSLGSEAFF
>-|-|TRBJ2-5|TRBV7-2
TGTGCCAGCAGCTTACAGGGCAGGGTAGAGACCCAGTACTTC
CASSLQGRVETQYF
>-|-|TRBJ2-2|TRBV7-9
TGTGCCAGCAGCTTTGCAGGGCGAACCACCGGGGAGCTGTTTTTT
CASSFAGRTTGELFF
>-|TRBD2|TRBJ2-7|TRBV6-5
TGTGCCAGCAGTCAACTAGCGGGGGCCTACGAGCAGTACTTC
CASSQLAGAYEQYF
>-|-|TRBJ2-1|TRBV2
TGTGCCAGCAGGGTGAGACTAGTGACTGCCAATGAGCAGTTCTTC
CASRVRLVTANEQFF
>-|TRBD1|TRBJ2-2|TRBV7-3
TGTGCCAGCAGCCCCCGACAGGGGCTAGTCACCGGGGAGCTGTTTTTT
CASSPRQGLVTGELFF